This entry concerns a single TCR beta chain. Which antigen it targets is not known. Per-base quality was not reported, and no clone a single base away is much larger than it. This sample is drawn from a study of cytomegalovirus exposure and HLA in healthy donors (dated by TCRdb to about 2017). Study-wide context: According to an earlier analysis of a few hundred of the donors, about 179 million T cells yielded 90 million to 130 million unique TCR beta sequences and 276 Gb of sequence data. Approximately 310 gigabases of sequencing data and approximately 91 million unique TCR sequences made up an early release that covered several hundred HLA-typed donors. Among the roughly 400 genotyped donors, around 81% belonged to the genetic ancestry cluster associated with self-reported Caucasian donors. The aim of the study was to test whether cataloging public T cell receptors could identify signatures of past pathogen exposure. The study profiled the T cell repertoires of some 610 subjects by immunosequencing and related them to cytomegalovirus serostatus. In addition to the first cohort of roughly 670 subjects, a separate validation cohort of approximately 130 different subjects was used. To predict cytomegalovirus infection status, the study combined high-throughput TCR immunosequencing, statistical association of individual TCRs with disease status, and machine learning. A later analysis re-analyzed previously published TCR beta repertoires from 650 to 800 donors and added high-resolution HLA genotyping to study TCR occurrence patterns. Rather than using new phenotypic data, the later analysis identified candidate immune exposures from TCR beta sequences and from how often those sequences occurred across donors. An earlier analysis of fewer than 750 of the donors used high-throughput TCR beta sequencing to judge whether each TCR beta V gene segment behaved as functional or pseudogenic. Alongside the repertoire data, information on donor age, sex, ethnicity and CMV serostatus was compiled. Genome-wide SNP genotypes for about 65% of the roughly 700 donors were used in a later genetic analysis, which treated that subset as a discovery cohort. Every discovery cohort repertoire had been produced on one sequencing platform. HLA typing included class I and class II loci at four-digit resolution. The number of donors typed differed by locus, with about 629-640 for A, B, C, DRB1 and DQB1, approximately 500 for DQA1, nearly 610 for DPA1, and around 460 for DPB1. A handful of DR-DQ haplotypes were handled as single units for association and clustering because linkage in the cohort was strong. Among roughly 400 genotyped donors of the cohort, an average of approximately 240,000 unique TCR beta nucleotide sequences was sequenced per donor, of which roughly 18% were non-productive.

Preparation of the library involved the immunoSEQ multiplex PCR assay. For the multiplex PCR, a mixture combining 60 forward primers for TCR Vbeta segments and 13 reverse primers for TCR Jbeta segments was used. The CDR3 region of rearranged TCR beta genes was amplified from genomic DNA with a multiplex PCR assay. The Illumina HiSeq System was used to sequence the amplified TCR beta libraries as 87-base-pair reads. In the paper's pipeline: A later analysis counted about 80 million unique TCR beta chains across the 650 to 700 repertoires, and some 11 million of these chains were shared by at least two donors. Raw reads were error-corrected and collapsed into unique sequences with a nearest-neighbor algorithm that merged closely related sequences to remove PCR and sequencing errors. V, D and J gene segments were assigned by aligning CDR3 sequences to IMGT reference sequences. For a sequence to be retained, at least a six-nucleotide match to both a V gene segment and a J gene segment was required. A rearrangement was called productive if the CDR3 had no stop codons and remained in frame with V and J, and every other rearrangement was called non-productive. Following IMGT convention, CDR3 was defined as the stretch from the second conserved V-encoded cysteine to the conserved J-encoded phenylalanine. In an earlier analysis of around 600 of the donors, sequences lacking an unambiguous match to a single V gene segment were excluded. An earlier analysis of roughly 590 of the donors called V segments functional above 56.7% productive rearrangements and segregating when the between-donor standard deviation exceeded 5%. To diagnose cytomegalovirus status from the catalog of TCR beta chain sequences, a statistical classification framework was built. V and J gene assignment, in a later analysis, came from comparing TCR nucleotide sequences with IMGT/GENE-DB human TR gene sequences. The TCRdist pipeline was used in a later analysis to assign CDR3 sequences and most-parsimonious VDJ recombination scenarios. A later analysis defined each TCR beta chain by its CDR3 amino acid sequence plus V-gene family, and excluded reads lacking a unique V-gene family. As a way to deal with suspected cross-contamination and a sequencing artifact, a later analysis dropped roughly 620 nucleotide sequences that were highly shared and had low generation probability. In a later analysis, a clonal expansion index for each public chain was calculated from normalized within-repertoire ranks of inferred template counts. A later analysis computed generation probabilities with a VDJ recombination model fitted to out-of-frame rearrangements, and checked the results against IGoR. A later analysis scored TCR-TCR, TCR-HLA and TCR-CMV co-occurrence with hypergeometric tests, applying a repertoire-size bias correction to TCR pairs. In a later analysis, false discovery rates were estimated by permuting HLA or CMV assignments 20 times. In a later analysis, co-occurring TCRs were grouped with DBSCAN, and TCRdist sequence similarity was added when clustering was performed within HLA-allele-positive subsets. Co-occurrence clustering excluded repertoires with fewer than 30,000 or more than 120,000 public chains, plus five with anomalous nucleotide sharing. The source is immuneACCESS, and TCRdb retained only in-frame sequences with V and J called. Part of the clones is not carried over; for the studies checked, unresolved V genes explain less than half of this, and the remainder is unexplained. D and trimming come from the DNA, and the V and J calls and clone size come from that table. This sample gives about 160,000 clones in total; over 65% of them show up just once. The top ten constitute 2.5% to 3% of the sample.

The germline V gene (reference sequence) yields SEHNR for CDR1 and FQNEAQ for CDR2. A distance of 17 bases separates the germline ends of V and J, which lose 2 bases and 6 bases respectively. Counted from cysteine to phenylalanine, this CDR3 has 16 amino acids. Only the CDR3 portion is preserved as DNA: 48 bases, with reading frame beginning at the first base. The cohort was made up of 500 to 800 healthy bone marrow donors. Cohort members were all nominally healthy when sampled, although unrecorded immune exposures were likely present. The donor was CMV seropositive and was included in the group of almost 300 seropositive cohort members. A peripheral blood sample was provided by each donor, and peripheral blood mononuclear cells were used for TCR beta sequencing. The Qiagen DNeasy Blood Extraction Kit was used to extract genomic DNA from the blood cell samples. Study-wide conclusions, independent of this receptor: In an earlier analysis of approximately 590 of the donors, most TCR beta V segments were observed in productive rearrangements about 90% or about 30% of the time, broadly matching IMGT annotations. Correlated functional status among segregating V segments might be attributable to linkage disequilibrium, but an unknown experimental factor could not be ruled out. A cluster of highly shared sequence variants was judged likely to be a technical artifact of the sequencing pipeline. HLA typing was unavailable for some donors at each locus, so association tests used only the typed subset. When HLA alleles, especially DR and DQ, strongly co-occurred, TCR associations were difficult to assign to individual alleles. In vitro tests confirmed that three of the cytomegalovirus-associated TCR beta chains recognize cytomegalovirus antigens. In a later analysis, the rate of TCR association differed among HLA loci, with DRB1 alleles having the most associated TCRs and HLA-C alleles having the fewest. Sequencing depth was assumed to be roughly uniform across donors in the presence/absence analyses, though that assumption may not hold. V-gene and J-gene trimming of TCR beta chains was associated with a missense DCLRE1C variant in a later genetic analysis, and the association was replicated in an independent cohort. Most TCR sequences were seen in very few donors, while some public TCRs were found in many individuals. In a later analysis, HLA-associated TCR beta chains showed more clonal expansion and lower generation probabilities than non-associated chains that were equally common. A further reported finding was that TCR beta sequences accurately predicted the HLA-A and HLA-B alleles for most subjects in the first cohort. A later analysis associated some 17,000 TCR beta sequences with specific HLA alleles at a false discovery rate of 0.05. Because counts were too low, approximately 15 rarely observed V segments, including chromosome 9 orphons, were excluded from the earlier analysis of 587 of the donors. This cohort had only TCR beta chains sequenced, and the lack of alpha or paired-chain data limited which features could be detected. Several of the top co-occurrence clusters appeared to be linked to parvovirus B19, influenza, CMV and Epstein-Barr virus, according to a later analysis. CMV serostatus was the only immune exposure information available for the cohort. In both the original and validation cohorts, the classifier was reported to diagnose cytomegalovirus status with high specificity and sensitivity. In the study, around 160 TCR beta chains were listed as associated with cytomegalovirus. Some IMGT-functional V segments, including TRBV6-2 and TRBV6-3, could not be distinguished by the 87-base-pair reads and were therefore excluded. According to a later analysis, most CMV-associated TCR beta chains appeared to be HLA-restricted, and the HLA associations seemed to be driven largely by CMV exposure. The authors suggested that the approach could potentially be generalized to other disease states and immunological phenotypes. According to a later genetic analysis, donors in an Asian-associated ancestry cluster had fewer N-insertions in productive TCRs than the roughly 670-donor mean.

The sequence joins TRBV7-9 to TRBJ2-1; the D gene is perhaps TRBD2, on 6 matching bases. The sequence derives from a middle-aged woman in good health and CMV-seropositive. Sequencing input: PBMCs. The CDR3 reads as follows: CASSLTFRPGGNEQFF. The DNA sequence is given as TGTGCCAGCAGCTTAACATTCAGGCCCGGGGGCAATGAGCAGTTCTTC.